These 28 T cell receptor beta chains were all obtained from the same sample, sequenced in a study of beta chain features in type 1 diabetes. Expressed TCRB transcripts were sequenced, since all the RNA that had been isolated was reverse transcribed. Clones were sequenced by immunoSEQ multiplex PCR, and TCRdb holds only the in-frame ones, with some missing. Of approximately 160,000 clones in the sample, approximately 9% were seen once. The sequenced sample consisted of central memory CD4+ T cells from blood. These TCRs come from a woman younger than 35 in good health.

This clone was seen many times. The chain joins TRBV5-1 to TRBJ2-1, with 11 bases aligning to TRBD1. In germline, CDR1 is SGHRS, CDR2 YFSETQ. The CDR3 loop spans 16 amino acids. The trim removed 0 bases at V and 6 bases at J, leaving 5 bases unmatched. In nucleotides, the CDR3 is TGCGCCAGCAGCTTGGCCGGGACAGGGGGTCGCAATGAGCAGTTCTTC. Translated, it gives CASSLAGTGGRNEQFF.

This clone was seen a handful of times. One junction end does not reproduce the germline sequence, and a read error may be involved. For the CDR3, the DNA is TGCGCCAGCAGCCAAGGGGGGGCGAACTATGGCTACACCTTC. Its translation is CASSQGGANYGYTF. The chain combines TRBV5-4 with TRBJ1-2; a weak D match, TRBD1 (6 bases). The CDR3 is 14 amino acids. Per the germline V gene, CDR1 is SGHNT and CDR2 is YYREEE (reference sequence).

The chain employs TRBV19 and TRBJ2-2; possibly TRBD1 for D (5 bases). Trimming took 3 bases from V and 3 from J, leaving 8 bases between them. The CDR3 runs 14 residues. The V gene's germline CDR1 is LNHDA and CDR2 SQIVND (reference sequence). The CDR3 coding sequence is TGTGCCAGTAGTATCAGGGATGACACCGGGGAGCTGTTTTTT. It encodes CASSIRDDTGELFF. The complete variable domain, with remaining parts taken from reference TRBV19 and TRBJ2-2, reads DGGITQSPKYLFRKEGQNVTLSCEQNLNHDAMYWYRQDPGQGLRLIYYSQIVNDFQKGDIAEGYSVSREKKESFPLTVTSAQKNPTAFYLCASSIRDDTGELFFGEGSRLTVL.

This clone occurred a few times. The identical CDR3 is also encoded by other nucleotide sequences in the sample. The chain joins TRBV19 to TRBJ2-1, with 7 nucleotides matching TRBD1. Germline-derived CDR1 and CDR2 are LNHDA and SQIVND (reference sequence). V was clipped by 5 bases and J by 0 bases; unmatched bases: 4. CDR3 size: 15 residues. CDR3 bases: TGTGCCAGTAGTCCGACAGGGAGCTCCTACAATGAGCAGTTCTTC. It yields the protein CASSPTGSSYNEQFF.

The chain uses TRBV11-2 and TRBJ1-3; D unclear. Trimming removed 5 bases from V and 0 bases from J, with 14 bases in between. Germline loops: CDR1 SGHAT, CDR2 FQNNGV. CDR3 length equals 16 residues. The CDR3 DNA follows: TGTGCCAGCAGCCCCTGGACGGGAGACTCTGGAAACACCATATATTTT. Protein product: CASSPWTGDSGNTIYF.

CDR3 sequence reads: CASSPPWLAGVPSQYF. The CDR3 region has the DNA TGTGCCAGCAGCCCCCCCTGGCTAGCGGGAGTCCCCTCGCAGTACTTC. V gene TRBV5-6 combines with J gene TRBJ2-7, with 10 bases matching TRBD2. This CDR3 has 16 residues. Germline V lookup: CDR1 SGHDT, CDR2 YYEEEE. J gave up 9 bases and V 4 bases, and 16 bases lay outside the gene matches.

The chain has TRBV14 and TRBJ1-4; D is ambiguous. This CDR3 contains 14 residues. CDR1 and CDR2 (germline): SGHDN, FVKESK. Trimming cost V 2 bases and J 6 bases, with 10 bases left between them. CDR3 DNA: TGTGCCAGCAGCCAATTCGGGGAGGATGAAAAACTGTTTTTT. Translating it yields CASSQFGEDEKLFF.

Only a few counts were recorded for this clone. V gene TRBV30 combines with J gene TRBJ2-1; D is possibly TRBD1 (7 bases). Between the trimmed V and J ends, which lost 8 bases and 5 bases, there was a span of 16 bases. This CDR3 region has 13 residues. Germline V CDR1 and CDR2: GTSNPN, SVGIG (reference sequence). CDR3 sequence reads: CAGWGDSNNEQFF. DNA of the CDR3: TGTGCCGGATGGGGGGACAGCAACAATGAGCAGTTCTTC.

This sequence joins TRBV6-6 and TRBJ2-1, with TRBD1 matching 11 bases. Germline V gene lookup returns CDR1 MNHNY and CDR2 SVGAGI (reference sequence). Trimming at V came to 6 bases and at J to 12 bases, leaving 13 bases not matched to a gene. The length of the CDR3 is 15 residues. The DNA for the CDR3 is TGTGCCAGCAGCCTGGGACAGGGGGGGGGTCATAGGCAGTTCTTC. It yields the protein CASSLGQGGGHRQFF.

The rearrangement links TRBV5-1 to TRBJ2-7; D perhaps matches TRBD2 (5 bases). The ends were cut back, 1 base at V and 0 bases at J, with 8 bases in the middle. This CDR3 comprises 14 residues. Germline assignment: CDR1 SGHRS and CDR2 YFSETQ. CDR3 in DNA: TGCGCCAGCAGCTTGAACCGGGACTCCTACGAGCAGTACTTC. Its protein is CASSLNRDSYEQYF.

This clone was detected only a few times. The V gene is TRBV6-1, the J gene TRBJ2-7; D may be TRBD2 (6 bases). The length of the CDR3 is 12 residues. Between the trimmed V and J ends, which lost 4 bases and 3 bases, there was a span of 7 bases. The germline V gene encodes CDR1 MNHNS and CDR2 SASEGT. The CDR3 reads CASSGLGYEQYF. The CDR3 bases are TGTGCCAGCAGTGGACTAGGCTACGAGCAGTACTTC.

The chain joins TRBV5-3 to TRBJ2-7; 9 positions match TRBD2. TRBV5-3 is marked as an open reading frame, function uncertain. The CDR3 has 12 amino acids. The V segment lost 8 bases and the J segment 12 bases; nucleotides outside the gene matches: 12. In DNA form, the CDR3 reads TGTGCCAGGAGTGCAGTAGCGGGAGAGGGGTACTTC. Encoded protein: CARSAVAGEGYF.

This clone was recorded a few times. At the DNA level, this CDR3 is encoded by other sequences in the same sample as well. The CDR3 protein is CASRRGDNQPQHF. The CDR3 nucleotides read TGTGCCAGCAGGCGGGGGGACAATCAGCCCCAGCATTTT. The J gene is TRBJ1-5, the V gene TRBV6-1; a weak D match, TRBD1 (5 bases). V was pared by 6 bases and J by 3 bases, with 9 bases between. From germline, CDR1 is MNHNS and CDR2 SASEGT. The CDR3 covers 13 residues.

The chain has TRBV6-5 and TRBJ1-5, with no clear D. Trimming pared 4 bases from V and 0 bases from J, leaving 13 bases between. The CDR3 loop spans 16 amino acids. Per the germline V gene, CDR1 is MNHEY and CDR2 is SVGAGI. DNA for the CDR3: TGTGCCAGCAGTTCCCCGGCGGGGTATAGCAATCAGCCCCAGCATTTT. Residues: CASSSPAGYSNQPQHF.

This clone was counted a few times. The V gene is TRBV28, the J gene TRBJ1-2; 7 nucleotides line up with TRBD1. V gave up 3 bases and J gave up 4 bases; unmatched junction bases: 5. The germline gives CDR1 MDHEN, CDR2 SYDVKM. CDR3 length: 14 amino acids. In DNA form, the CDR3 reads TGTGCCAGCAGTTTGTTTGACAGGGTCTATGGCTACACCTTC. Its translation: CASSLFDRVYGYTF.

The chain links TRBV18 to TRBJ2-5; 10 positions match TRBD2. The CDR3 covers 15 residues. Germline V gives CDR1 KGHSH, CDR2 LQKENI. Unmatched junction bases numbered 9, after V lost 6 bases and J lost 5 bases. CDR3 loop: CASSPRAGGTETQYF. The CDR3 region has the DNA TGTGCCAGCTCTCCGCGAGCGGGGGGGACGGAGACCCAGTACTTC.

This clone appeared a few times. J is TRBJ2-7 and V is TRBV5-1; no clear D gene. Between the trimmed V and J ends, which lost 0 bases and 4 bases, there was a span of 11 bases. This CDR3 has 14 amino acids. The germline gives CDR1 SGHRS, CDR2 YFSETQ. DNA for the CDR3: TGCGCCAGCAGCTTGGTACAGAACGGATACGAGCAGTACTTC. This codes for CASSLVQNGYEQYF.

This clone was detected a few times. The V gene is TRBV10-3, the J gene TRBJ2-4; D may be TRBD1 (8 bases). V was trimmed by 5 bases and J by 7 bases, leaving 15 bases between them. The CDR3 has 14 amino acids. From germline, CDR1 is ENHRY and CDR2 SYGVKD. The CDR3, as DNA: TGTGCCATCAGTACCAACAGGGGGGGGAACATTCAGTACTTC. It codes for CAISTNRGGNIQYF.

The chain uses TRBV20-1 and TRBJ1-2, with D unresolved. Germline-derived CDR1 and CDR2 are DFQATT and SNEGSKA (reference sequence). This CDR3 spans 9 amino acids. The CDR3 bases are TGCTCATTAAGAGGGGGCTACACCTTC. Translating it yields CSLRGGYTF.

Only a few counts were recorded for this clone. The V call is TRBV14, the J call TRBJ1-3; D remains ambiguous. The V gene's germline CDR1 is SGHDN and CDR2 FVKESK. The CDR3 runs 13 residues. Trimming cost V 5 bases and J 0 bases, with 5 bases left between them. The CDR3 nucleotides read TGTGCCAGCAGCACATACTCTGGAAACACCATATATTTT. Its protein product is CASSTYSGNTIYF.

The chain uses TRBV5-1 and TRBJ1-1; no clear D gene. Trimming removed 2 bases at V and 1 base at J, with 9 bases between. Germline CDR1 is SGHRS and CDR2 is YFSETQ. The CDR3 loop spans 14 amino acids. As DNA, the CDR3 is TGCGCCAGCAGCTTAGGTCCGGGGAACACTGAAGCTTTCTTT. Its translation: CASSLGPGNTEAFF. Based on the CDR3 plus reference TRBV5-1 and TRBJ1-1, the full variable domain is KAGVTQTPRYLIKTRGQQVTLSCSPISGHRSVSWYQQTPGQGLQFLFEYFSETQRNKGNFPGRFSGRQFSNSRSEMNVSTLELGDSALYLCASSLGPGNTEAFFGQGTRLTVV.

This clone was observed a few times. An end of the junction does not agree with germline; a read error may underlie this. This chain connects TRBV7-3 to TRBJ2-7; the match to TRBD2 covers 8 bases. Looked up from germline, CDR1 is SGHTA and CDR2 is FQGTGA. CDR3 length equals 14 residues. The CDR3 spells CASSPLSGSSPTDF. CDR3 nucleotides: TGTGCCAGCAGCCCCCTCAGCGGGAGTTCGCCAACGGACTTC.

The chain has TRBV5-1 and TRBJ1-1, with TRBD1 as a possible D gene (6 bases). CDR1 and CDR2 (germline): SGHRS, YFSETQ. CDR3 length equals 14 residues. V gave up 3 bases and J gave up 4 bases, with 13 bases separating them. This CDR3 is CASSSTGRTTEAFF. CDR3 sequence (DNA): TGCGCCAGCAGCTCAACAGGGCGTACCACTGAAGCTTTCTTT.

This clone turned up a few times. The chain employs TRBV9 and TRBJ1-2; tentatively, D is TRBD1 (5 bases). Germline V lookup: CDR1 SGDLS, CDR2 YYNGEE. The CDR3 spans 14 residues. With 3 bases removed from V and 1 base from J, the gap between germline ends came to 10 bases. The CDR3 sequence is CASSEGFGNYGYTF. CDR3 in DNA: TGTGCCAGCAGCGAGGGGTTCGGTAACTATGGCTACACCTTC.

The V and J genes are TRBV2 and TRBJ2-1; 7 positions agree with TRBD2. The CDR3 runs to 15 residues. V dropped 6 bases and J dropped 3; count of bases not matched to a gene: 8. The germline gives CDR1 SNHLY, CDR2 FYNNEI. CDR3 in DNA: TGTGCCAGCAGGGCTCAGCGGGACCACTACAATGAGCAGTTCTTC. Amino acids: CASRAQRDHYNEQFF.

V and J are TRBV4-2 and TRBJ1-2, with a tentative D call TRBD1 (6 bases). V was cut by 4 bases and J by 1 base, with 22 bases left in between. The CDR3 is made up of 18 amino acids. Looked up from germline, CDR1 is LGHNA and CDR2 is YNFKEQ. The CDR3 region is CASSRKGGGTADNYGYTF. The DNA for the CDR3 is TGTGCCAGCAGCCGCAAGGGGGGGGGCACAGCCGATAACTATGGCTACACCTTC.

The rearrangement links TRBV19 to TRBJ1-2; maybe TRBD1 (5 bases). CDR1 LNHDA and CDR2 SQIVND come from the germline V gene (reference sequence). CDR3 size: 13 residues. Trimming pared 3 bases from V and 3 bases from J, leaving 8 bases between. CDR3 in DNA: TGTGCCAGTAGTATGGCAGGGTACTATGGCTACACCTTC. Encoded protein: CASSMAGYYGYTF.

The table lists this clone with a few counts. The genes are TRBV30 and TRBJ2-1, with 9 bases that match TRBD1. V lost 4 bases and J lost 0; bases outside the gene matches: 4. The CDR3 is 15 amino acids. Germline assignment: CDR1 GTSNPN and CDR2 SVGIG (reference sequence). CDR3 sequence (DNA): TGTGCCTGGAATGGACAGGGGAGCTCCTACAATGAGCAGTTCTTC. Protein: CAWNGQGSSYNEQFF.